This paragraph reports one T cell receptor (beta chain). The source of the sample is a study of CD8 T cells in Susac syndrome. An amount of RNA that ranged from about 0.45 to 1 ug was reverse transcribed with random hexamers. Multiplex immunoSEQ PCR targeted 54 Vbeta and 13 Jbeta TCR beta segments. From the immunoSEQ multiplex PCR reads, TCRdb called clonotypes with MiXCR, one entry per CDR3 protein. Among 150,000 or so distinct CDR3 sequences listed, approximately 90% were seen once. Trimming cost V 2 bases and J 2 bases, with 0 bases left between them. The CDR3 has 12 amino acids. Germline V lookup: CDR1 MNHNY, CDR2 SVGAGI (reference sequence). Negative isolation was used for CD8+ and CD4+ T cells, and FACS enrichment was applied to TEMRA cells.

This chain connects TRBV6-6 to TRBJ2-2; D ambiguous. This TCR was sampled from a human donor in good health. The material sequenced was CD4+ T cells from PBMCs. The CDR3 loop is CASSYNTGELFF. The CDR3 region has the DNA TGTGCCAGCAGTTACAACACCGGGGAGCTGTTTTTT.